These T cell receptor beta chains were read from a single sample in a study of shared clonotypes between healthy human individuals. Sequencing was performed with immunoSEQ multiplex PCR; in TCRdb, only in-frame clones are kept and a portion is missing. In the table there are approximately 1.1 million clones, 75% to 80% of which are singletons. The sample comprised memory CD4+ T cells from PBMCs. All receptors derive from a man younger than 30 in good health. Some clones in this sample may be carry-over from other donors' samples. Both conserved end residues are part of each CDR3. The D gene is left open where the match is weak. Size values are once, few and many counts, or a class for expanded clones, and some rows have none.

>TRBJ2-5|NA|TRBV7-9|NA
TGTGCCAGCAGCTTATCGGGACGGCATATCGAGACCCAGTACTTC
CASSLSGRHIETQYF
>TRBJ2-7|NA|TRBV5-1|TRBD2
TGCGCCAGCAGCCCCGGGACTAGCGGGAGGAATAGGTACGAGCAGTACTTC
CASSPGTSGRNRYEQYF
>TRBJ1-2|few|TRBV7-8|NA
TGTGCCAGCAGCCCAAGGAGAGGCAGGGACTATGGCTACACCTTC
CASSPRRGRDYGYTF
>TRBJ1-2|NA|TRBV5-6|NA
TGTGCCAGCAGCTTGGGTTGGGGGTCCCCCGCCTATGGCTACACCTTC
CASSLGWGSPAYGYTF
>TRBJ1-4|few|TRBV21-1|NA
TGTGCCAGCAGCCGGGCCGGGGGGGCTAATGAAAAACTGTTTTTT
CASSRAGGANEKLFF
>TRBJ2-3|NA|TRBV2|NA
TGTGCCAGCAGCCTAACTCGCCTCCTACTAGTCCCTAGCACAGATACGCAGTATTTT
CASSLTRLLLVPSTDTQYF
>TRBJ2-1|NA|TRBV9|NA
TGTGCCAGCAGCGGGGACGGAATCTACAATGAGCAGTTCTTC
CASSGDGIYNEQFF
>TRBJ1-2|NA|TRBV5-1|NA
TGCGCCAGCAGCTTGGTGGCCCTCGATGGCTACACCTTC
CASSLVALDGYTF
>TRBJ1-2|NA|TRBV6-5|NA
TGTGCCAGCAGTTACCGGGACGGCCTCTATGGCTACACCTTC
CASSYRDGLYGYTF
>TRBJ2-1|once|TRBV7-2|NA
TGTGCCAGCAGCTTAGGGGCAGGCCATGGCGGATATGAGCAGTTCTTC
CASSLGAGHGGYEQFF
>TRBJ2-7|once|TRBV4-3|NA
TGCGCCAGCAGCCGGGGCCAGGCCGACTACTACGAGCAGTACTTC
CASSRGQADYYEQYF
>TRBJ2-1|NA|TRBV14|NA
TGTGCCAGCAGGGGGTCCCATGAGCAGTTCTTC
CASRGSHEQFF
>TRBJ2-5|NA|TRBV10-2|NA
TGCGCCAGCTCCGGCGGGCTAGCAGGTTGGGAGACCCAGTACTTC
CASSGGLAGWETQYF
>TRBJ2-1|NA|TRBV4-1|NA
TGCGCCAGCAGCCGAGGTGAGGTTAGCTATGAGCAGTTCTTC
CASSRGEVSYEQFF
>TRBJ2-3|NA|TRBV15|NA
TGTGCCACCAGCAGAGAGCAGGGGGGGACAGATACGCAGTATTTT
CATSREQGGTDTQYF
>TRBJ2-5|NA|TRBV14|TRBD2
TGTGCCAGCAGCCAAGGATCTAGCGGAAAGACCCAGTACTTC
CASSQGSSGKTQYF
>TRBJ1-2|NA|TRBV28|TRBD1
TGTGCCAGCAGTCATGGGGGAACCACAGGGGGAGGGAACTATGGCTACACCTTC
CASSHGGTTGGGNYGYTF
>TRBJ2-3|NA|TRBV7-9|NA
TGTGCCAGCAGCGACTGGGGGGCCTCCACAGATACGCAGTATTTT
CASSDWGASTDTQYF
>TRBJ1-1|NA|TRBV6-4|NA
TGTGCCAGCAGTTCCGGGACCCGAGGGGCGAACACTGAAGCTTTCTTT
CASSSGTRGANTEAFF
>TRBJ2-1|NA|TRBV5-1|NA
TGCGCCAGCAGCTGGCTACTAGACCGCTCCTACAATGAGCAGTTCTTC
CASSWLLDRSYNEQFF
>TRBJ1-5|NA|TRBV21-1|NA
TGTGCCAGCAGCCCCGGGGGCGGGACAGGGGGCGATCAGCCCCAGCATTTT
CASSPGGGTGGDQPQHF
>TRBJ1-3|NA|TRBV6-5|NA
TGTGCCAGCGCCAGGAGCAACTCTGGAAACACCATATATTTT
CASARSNSGNTIYF
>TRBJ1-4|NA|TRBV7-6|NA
TGTGCCAGCAGCGGAAACGCCGGGACAAGACAAAAACTGTTTTTT
CASSGNAGTRQKLFF
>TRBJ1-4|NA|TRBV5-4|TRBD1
TGTGCCAGCAGCATCCGACAGGGTGACGAAAAACTGTTTTTT
CASSIRQGDEKLFF
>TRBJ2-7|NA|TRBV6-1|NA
TGTGCCAGCAGTCAAACCCGCAGGGACGCTTACGAGCAGTACTTC
CASSQTRRDAYEQYF
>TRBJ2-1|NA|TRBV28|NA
TGTGCCAGCAGTTCTCCGTCAGTAGCAGTATATGAGCAGTTCTTC
CASSSPSVAVYEQFF
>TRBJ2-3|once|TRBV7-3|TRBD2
TGTGCCAGCAGCCTAGCCCCAAGCGGGGCTTCCACAGATACGCAGTATTTT
CASSLAPSGASTDTQYF
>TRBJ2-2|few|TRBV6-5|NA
TGTGCCAGCAGGCGAGCGGCGAGGACCGGGGAGCTGTTTTTT
CASRRAARTGELFF
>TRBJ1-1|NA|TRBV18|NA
TGTGCCAGCTCACCAATGCAGGGCGAGGGCACTGAAGCTTTCTTT
CASSPMQGEGTEAFF
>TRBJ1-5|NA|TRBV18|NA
TGTGCCAGCTCACCGGAACAGCCAGGATATAGCAATCAGCCCCAGCATTTT
CASSPEQPGYSNQPQHF
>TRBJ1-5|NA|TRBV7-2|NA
TGTGCCAGCAGCCCGTCGAGTCAGCCCCAGCATTTT
CASSPSSQPQHF
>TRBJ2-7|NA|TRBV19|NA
TGTGCCAGTAGTAACGACAGGAGGAACTACGAGCAGTACTTC
CASSNDRRNYEQYF
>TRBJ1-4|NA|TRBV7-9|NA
TGTGCCAGCAGCTATGGGAGGGGGTCATTTCGTGAAAAACTGTTTTTT
CASSYGRGSFREKLFF
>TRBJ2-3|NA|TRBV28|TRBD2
TGTGCCAGCAGTTCGGGGGGGCCAACAGATACGCAGTATTTT
CASSSGGPTDTQYF
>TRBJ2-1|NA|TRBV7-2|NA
TGTGCCAGCAGCACCCGGAAGAGTTCCTACAATGAGCAGTTCTTC
CASSTRKSSYNEQFF
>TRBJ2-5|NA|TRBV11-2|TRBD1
TGTGCCAGCAGCTTAGACCAGGGGGCCGAGGTGACCCAGTACTTC
CASSLDQGAEVTQYF
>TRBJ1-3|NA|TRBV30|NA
TGTGCCTGGAGTGTCTTAGGGGGGGTTTACGGAAACACCATATATTTT
CAWSVLGGVYGNTIYF
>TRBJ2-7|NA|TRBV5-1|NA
TGCGCCAGCAGCTTGGCCCCGGGAAGAGACTACGAGCAGTACTTC
CASSLAPGRDYEQYF
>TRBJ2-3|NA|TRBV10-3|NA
TGTGCCATCAGTGAGATACTAGGGGGGCCAGATACGCAGTATTTT
CAISEILGGPDTQYF
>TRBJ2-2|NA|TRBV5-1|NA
TGCGCCAGCAGCTTGGTGGCTAGCGCAACCGGGGAGCTGTTTTTT
CASSLVASATGELFF